The 17 T cell receptor beta chains given below trace back to one sample, sequenced in a study of blood T cell repertoires in COVID-19. Some clones are missing from TCRdb's copy, which holds only in-frame ones; the method was immunoSEQ multiplex PCR. The sample shows about 150,000 clones, roughly 88% of them seen only once. Sequenced input: peripheral blood. These receptors came from a woman in her fifties or sixties with acute or convalescent COVID-19.

The chain carries TRBV19 and TRBJ2-1; 10 positions agree with TRBD1. V trimming: 5 bases; J trimming: 6 bases; junction bases outside the gene matches: 7. The CDR3 is 15 residues long. The germline V gene has CDR1 LNHDA and CDR2 SQIVND (reference sequence). The CDR3 here is CASSRDRGGVNEQFF. The CDR3 DNA follows: TGTGCCAGTAGTCGGGACAGGGGTGGGGTCAATGAGCAGTTCTTC.

The V gene is TRBV6-5, the J gene TRBJ1-4; possibly TRBD1 for D (6 bases). This CDR3 has 13 residues. Germline V lookup: CDR1 MNHEY, CDR2 SVGAGI. V was cut by 6 bases and J by 5 bases, with 10 bases left in between. In nucleotides, the CDR3 is TGTGCCAGCAGGGGACATTCGAATGAAAAACTGTTTTTT. Its translation is CASRGHSNEKLFF.

A single count supports this clone. The DNA of the CDR3 is TGTGCCAGCAGCCCTCGGACTACCACCTACGAGCAGTACTTC. As protein: CASSPRTTTYEQYF. The chain has TRBV7-2 and TRBJ2-7; maybe TRBD2 (6 bases). The CDR3 contains 14 residues. Trimming took 5 bases from V and 2 from J, leaving 13 bases between them. CDR1 and CDR2 (germline): SGHTA, FQGNSA.

The CDR3 sequence is CASSLALTGLRNSYTQYF. Written as DNA, the CDR3 is TGTGCCAGCAGCTTAGCGTTGACGGGACTGCGGAATTCTTATACGCAGTATTTT. V is TRBV11-2 and J is TRBJ2-3, with a possible D match to TRBD2 (6 bases). Germline V CDR1 and CDR2: SGHAT, FQNNGV. The CDR3 is made up of 18 amino acids. V was cut by 1 base and J by 7 bases, with 24 bases left in between.

V gene TRBV18 combines with J gene TRBJ1-1; D might be TRBD1 (5 bases). Germline CDR1 KGHSH, CDR2 LQKENI. V lost 2 bases to trimming and J lost 5 bases, with 18 bases between them. The CDR3 totals 16 residues. CDR3: CASSPFGQGGKTEAFF. The CDR3 nucleotides read TGTGCCAGCTCACCATTTGGCCAGGGTGGGAAAACTGAAGCTTTCTTT.

The V and J genes are TRBV12-5 and TRBJ1-1; D is unresolved. The CDR3 runs 12 residues. V was shortened by 5 bases and J by 3 bases, with 7 bases between the two germline ends. CDR1 LGHNT and CDR2 FRNRAP come from the germline V gene. This CDR3 reads CASGREHTEAFF. The DNA of the CDR3 is TGTGCTAGTGGTCGGGAACACACTGAAGCTTTCTTT. Full variable domain (outside the CDR3, taken from reference TRBV12-5 and TRBJ1-1): DARVTQTPRHKVTEMGQEVTMRCQPILGHNTVFWYRQTMMQGLELLAYFRNRAPLDDSGMPKDRFSAEMPDATLATLKIQPSEPRDSAVYFCASGREHTEAFFGQGTRLTVV.

This clone was picked up a small number of times. This chain joins TRBV2 and TRBJ1-6, with a possible D match to TRBD1 (5 bases). With 5 bases removed from V and 8 bases from J, the gap between germline ends came to 10 bases. The germline V gene encodes CDR1 SNHLY and CDR2 FYNNEI. This CDR3 has 13 residues. The CDR3 loop is CASSQGLDSPLHF. CDR3 sequence (DNA): TGTGCCAGCAGTCAGGGCCTTGATTCACCCCTCCACTTT.

The chain combines TRBV7-2 with TRBJ2-7, with D unresolved. The CDR3 extends over 14 amino acids. Germline V gives CDR1 SGHTA, CDR2 FQGNSA. Trimming took off 1 base at V and 4 bases at J, with 11 bases between the two ends. CDR3 nucleotides: TGTGCCAGCAGCTTAGACCCTAAAATATACGAGCAGTACTTC. Its protein is CASSLDPKIYEQYF. The variable domain in full, with the rest retrieved from reference TRBV7-2 and TRBJ2-7, is GAGVSQSPSNKVTEKGKDVELRCDPISGHTALYWYRQSLGQGLEFLIYFQGNSAPDKSGLPSDRFSAERTGGSVSTLTIQRTQQEDSAVYLCASSLDPKIYEQYFGPGTRLTVT.

V usage is TRBV5-1 and J usage is TRBJ1-1, with 12 nucleotides matching TRBD1. The V gene end was trimmed by 4 bases and the J gene end by 11 bases; junction bases not matched to a gene: 6. CDR1 is SGHRS and CDR2 is YFSETQ in the germline V gene. The CDR3 spans 13 residues. In DNA, the CDR3 is TGCGCCAGCAGCCCTGGGACAGGGGGCAAGGCTTTCTTT. Its translation: CASSPGTGGKAFF. Combining the CDR3 with reference TRBV5-1 and TRBJ1-1 gives the whole variable domain KAGVTQTPRYLIKTRGQQVTLSCSPISGHRSVSWYQQTPGQGLQFLFEYFSETQRNKGNFPGRFSGRQFSNSRSEMNVSTLELGDSALYLCASSPGTGGKAFFGQGTRLTVV.

This sequence joins TRBV6-5 and TRBJ1-3; D ambiguous. There are 14 residues in the CDR3. Germline V gene data show CDR1 as MNHEY and CDR2 as SVGAGI. V was cut by 5 bases and J by 4 bases, with 12 bases left in between. CDR3 in amino acids: CASSLIGLGNTIYF. CDR3 nucleotides: TGTGCCAGCAGTCTGATCGGGTTAGGAAACACCATATATTTT.

The chain carries TRBV12-3 or TRBV12-4 and TRBJ2-5, with D tentatively TRBD2 (6 bases). The CDR3 consists of 13 residues. V lost 4 bases and J lost 3, with 9 bases in between. CDR3: CASSSGGEETQYF. CDR3 in DNA: TGTGCCAGCAGTTCGGGCGGGGAAGAGACCCAGTACTTC.

CDR3 in amino acids: CASSQVGGATEKLFF. Written as DNA, the CDR3 is TGCGCCAGCAGCCAAGTGGGAGGGGCTACTGAAAAACTGTTTTTT. The J gene is TRBJ1-4, the V gene TRBV4-3; maybe TRBD1 (5 bases). Trimming cost V 1 base and J 7 bases, with 13 bases left between them. CDR1 is LGHNA, CDR2 YSLEER, per germline. This CDR3 has 15 residues.

J is TRBJ1-4 and V is TRBV5-4, with D maybe TRBD1 (6 bases). The germline V gene encodes CDR1 SGHNT and CDR2 YYREEE (reference sequence). V lost 0 bases, J lost 11 bases, and 14 bases lay in between. The CDR3 loop spans 14 amino acids. CDR3 nucleotide sequence: TGTGCCAGCAGCTTGGAAGGGGCAGGGGCGAAACTGTTTTTT. Translating gives CASSLEGAGAKLFF.

V is TRBV6-5 and J is TRBJ2-1, with TRBD2 matching 10 bases. The germline gives CDR1 MNHEY, CDR2 SVGAGI. The CDR3 runs to 15 residues. Unmatched junction bases numbered 8, after V lost 5 bases and J lost 7 bases. The CDR3 here is CASSPTSGIVNEQFF. DNA of the CDR3: TGTGCCAGCAGTCCAACTAGCGGGATTGTAAATGAGCAGTTCTTC.

The V call is TRBV2, the J call TRBJ1-2; TRBD1 agrees at 8 bases. The CDR3 is 17 amino acids. V dropped 4 bases and J dropped 8; count of bases not matched to a gene: 18. Germline CDR1 and CDR2: SNHLY and FYNNEI. The CDR3 DNA sequence: TGTGCCAGCAGTGTTTTGGCAGGGGGCGCGCAGCGGGCGGGCTACACCTTC. As protein: CASSVLAGGAQRAGYTF.

By share, this clone ranks as medium-sized (0.01 to 0.1%). CDR3 loop: CASSAPGVTSGKLFF. Here the CDR3 DNA reads TGTGCCAGCAGCGCCCCAGGGGTAACGTCGGGAAAACTGTTTTTT. This chain joins TRBV7-2 and TRBJ1-4; D possibly corresponds to TRBD1 (6 bases). Trimming cost V 5 bases and J 10 bases, with 20 bases left between them. Germline V gene lookup returns CDR1 SGHTA and CDR2 FQGNSA. CDR3 size: 15 residues.

The chain combines TRBV18 with TRBJ1-1; perhaps TRBD1 as D (6 bases). V was trimmed by 3 bases and J by 5 bases, leaving 13 bases between them. The CDR3 consists of 14 residues. CDR1 and CDR2 (germline): KGHSH, LQKENI. CDR3 sequence: CASSPEGGDTEAFF. The CDR3 bases are TGTGCCAGCTCACCGGAGGGGGGGGATACTGAAGCTTTCTTT.